This T cell receptor beta chain was profiled in a study of blood T cell repertoires in COVID-19. V lost 1 base to trimming and J lost 7 bases; unmatched junction nucleotides: 4. This CDR3 is built from 15 residues. CDR1 is LGHDT, CDR2 YNNKEL, per germline (reference sequence). Living in under 30 US areas, the participants were between 18 and 89 years of age. Cohorts were determined from participant-reported clinical history. Among Cohort 3 donors, those recovered had two negative PCRs, clearance, or symptom resolution. Authors' methods: Nucleated cell counts were estimated from reference gene primer amplification. Measured with immunoSEQ multiplex PCR; TCRdb has only the in-frame clones, and not every one. V and J calls and clone size are given by that table; D and trimming were obtained from the DNA. The top ten hold approximately 3% of the sample, which has some 190,000 clones, 70% to 85% seen once.

The sequenced material came from PBMCs or T cells enriched from blood (not recorded which). The TCR comes from a woman in her thirties who had recovered from COVID-19. The chain is built from TRBV3-1 (or the pseudogene TRBV3-2) and TRBJ1-4, with 9 bases that match TRBD1. The CDR3 DNA reads as TGTGCCAGCAGCCAAGGGGACAGGGAGGCTGAAAAACTGTTTTTT. Translated, it gives CASSQGDREAEKLFF.